Each of the 10 T cell receptor beta chains below was sequenced from the same sample in a study of blood T cells in healthy people across ages. A sample-barcoded 5' primer and a J-beta primer mix were used in a second PCR of roughly 7 to 11 cycles. TCRdb reanalysed the 5' RACE reads using MiXCR and keeps one entry per CDR3 protein. Here the sample spans about 830,000 distinct CDR3 sequences, nearly 60% being singletons. The sequencing input was blood. The receptors were sampled from a young man in good health.

V and J are TRBV7-2 and TRBJ2-4, with D perhaps matching TRBD2 (5 bases). The CDR3 totals 17 residues. V was pared by 7 bases and J by 1 base, with 20 bases between. Per the germline V gene, CDR1 is SGHTA and CDR2 is FQGNSA. This CDR3 reads CASIPASAGSAKNIQYF. The CDR3 DNA reads as TGTGCCAGCATTCCCGCGAGCGCGGGCAGTGCCAAAAACATTCAGTACTTC. The full variable domain, in which reference TRBV7-2 and TRBJ2-4 provide the parts outside the CDR3, is GAGVSQSPSNKVTEKGKDVELRCDPISGHTALYWYRQSLGQGLEFLIYFQGNSAPDKSGLPSDRFSAERTGGSVSTLTIQRTQQEDSAVYLCASIPASAGSAKNIQYFGAGTRLSVL.

V is TRBV20-1 and J is TRBJ2-1; D call uncertain. CDR1 DFQATT and CDR2 SNEGSKA come from the germline V gene (reference sequence). Trimming cost V 5 bases and J 6 bases, with 5 bases left between them. The CDR3 spans 10 residues. The CDR3 here is CSAFPNEQFF. For the CDR3, the DNA is TGCAGTGCTTTCCCCAATGAGCAGTTCTTC.

The chain joins TRBV29-1 to TRBJ2-1; D is undetermined. Trimming took 3 bases from V and 4 from J, leaving 7 bases between them. CDR3 length: 12 residues. Per the germline V gene, CDR1 is SQVTM and CDR2 is ANQGSEA. CDR3 nucleotides: TGCAGCGTTGATTGGGGATACAATGAGCAGTTCTTC. Residues: CSVDWGYNEQFF.

This clonotype has a handful of counts. CDR3 in amino acids: CASSRGLSEVDTQYF. The CDR3 nucleotides are TGCGCCAGCAGCAGGGGACTTTCGGAGGTAGATACGCAGTATTTT. This chain uses TRBV5-1 with TRBJ2-3; possibly TRBD2 for D (6 bases). CDR1 is SGHRS, CDR2 YFSETQ, per germline. V dropped 4 bases and J dropped 5 bases, with 17 bases sitting between them. The CDR3 is made up of 15 amino acids.

This clonotype has ten or more counts. The CDR3, as DNA: TGTGCCAGCAGTTTACAGCTAGCGACCTACAATGAGCAGTTCTTC. Translation: CASSLQLATYNEQFF. The rearrangement uses TRBV12-3 or TRBV12-4 and TRBJ2-1, with D tentatively TRBD2 (6 bases). The CDR3 extends over 15 amino acids. Trimming shortened V by 2 bases and J by 2 bases, and 10 bases separated the two germline ends.

The chain carries TRBV9 and TRBJ2-1; D might be TRBD2 (5 bases). The length of the CDR3 is 12 residues. V was pared by 3 bases and J by 8 bases, with 9 bases between. Germline V gene sequence: CDR1 SGDLS, CDR2 YYNGEE. CDR3 in DNA: TGTGCCAGCAGCGGCAGCGGTGATGAGCAGTTCTTC. The encoded protein is CASSGSGDEQFF.

The chain uses TRBV3-1 and TRBJ2-7; D call uncertain. The CDR3 spans 15 residues. V was cut by 3 bases and J by 4 bases, with 16 bases left in between. Germline CDR1 and CDR2: LGHDT and YNNKEL (reference sequence). Here the CDR3 reads CASSQGIGLGYEQYF. DNA of the CDR3: TGTGCCAGCAGCCAGGGAATTGGCCTTGGATACGAGCAGTACTTC.

The J gene is TRBJ2-7, the V gene TRBV28; D not certain. V lost 6 bases and J lost 5, with 5 bases in between. From germline, CDR1 is MDHEN and CDR2 SYDVKM. The CDR3 extends over 10 amino acids. The DNA of the CDR3 is TGTGCCAGCAGACGGCACGAGCAGTACTTC. The encoded protein is CASRRHEQYF.

This clonotype was counted between two and nine times. The chain combines TRBV25-1 with TRBJ2-5; possible D gene TRBD2, 5 bases. The CDR3 has 14 amino acids. Trimming pared 1 base from V and 4 bases from J, leaving 10 bases between. From germline, CDR1 is MGHDK and CDR2 SYGVNS. CDR3 sequence (DNA): TGTGCCAGCAGTGAATTAGGCCGGGGAGAGACCCAGTACTTC. It yields the protein CASSELGRGETQYF.

The rearrangement joins TRBV7-2 to TRBJ1-1; D unclear. CDR3 length: 14 amino acids. Germline values: CDR1 SGHTA, CDR2 FQGNSA. V shed 3 bases and J shed 1 base, with 9 bases lying between them. The CDR3 sequence: CASSFGPTNTEAFF. CDR3 nucleotide sequence: TGTGCCAGCAGCTTTGGACCGACGAACACTGAAGCTTTCTTT.